These 24 T cell receptor beta chains originate from one sample sequenced in a study of spatial heterogeneity in lung cancer. Time point noted: sample taken at primary tumor resection. TCRdb processed the 5' RACE reads anew with MiXCR; each CDR3 protein has one entry. The repertoire holds about 36,000 distinct CDR3 sequences, approximately 6.8% seen once, with 29% in the top ten. The material was PBMCs, obtained at surgery. These receptors were taken from a female donor with early-stage non-small cell lung cancer.

This clonotype came up a few times. The V and J genes are TRBV19 and TRBJ1-4; 10 bases are shared with TRBD1. With V trimmed by 6 bases and J by 8 bases, 12 bases remained unmatched. CDR3 size: 16 residues. Germline V gene data show CDR1 as LNHDA and CDR2 as SQIVND (reference sequence). CDR3 nucleotide sequence: TGTGCCAGTAGACTTAACACCGGGACAGGGGACGAAAAACTGTTTTTT. Translated, it gives CASRLNTGTGDEKLFF.

The chain recombines TRBV5-6 with TRBJ2-1; D remains ambiguous. The length of the CDR3 is 12 residues. V was pared by 4 bases and J by 8 bases, with 10 bases between. The germline V gene encodes CDR1 SGHDT and CDR2 YYEEEE. The CDR3 DNA reads as TGTGCCAGCAGCGCCTGGACCTATGAGCAGTTCTTC. Its translation is CASSAWTYEQFF.

This clonotype was counted at least ten times. The V and J genes are TRBV20-1 and TRBJ2-5; TRBD2 is a possible D gene (5 bases). The CDR3 has 15 residues. The V end lost 4 bases, the J end lost 2 bases, and 17 bases lay between the germline ends. Germline V gene data show CDR1 as DFQATT and CDR2 as SNEGSKA (reference sequence). The CDR3 DNA sequence: TGCAGTGCTACAAGGTCGAGCGGAACACAAGAGACCCAGTACTTC. This gives the protein CSATRSSGTQETQYF.

This clonotype was counted many times. The rearrangement joins TRBV4-1 to TRBJ2-1; D is perhaps TRBD1 (6 bases). The CDR3 covers 17 residues. Per the germline V gene, CDR1 is MGHRA and CDR2 is YSYEKL. V shed 1 base and J shed 3 bases, with 16 bases lying between them. The CDR3: CASSQVRGQQHYNEQFF. The CDR3, as DNA: TGCGCCAGCAGCCAAGTCAGGGGACAACAACACTACAATGAGCAGTTCTTC.

Many counts were recorded for this clonotype. The chain couples TRBV6-6 to TRBJ2-1; TRBD2 agrees at 14 bases. After removal of 5 bases from V and 4 bases from J, the junction contained 10 bases not matched to a gene. The CDR3 has 18 amino acids. CDR1 MNHNY and CDR2 SVGAGI come from the germline V gene (reference sequence). CDR3 nucleotides: TGTGCCAGCAGTCATACGGGGACTAGCGGGGGAAAATACAATGAGCAGTTCTTC. Translated, it gives CASSHTGTSGGKYNEQFF.

As DNA, the CDR3 is TGTGCCAGCAGCTTAGGGGGTAAAGAGACCCAGTACTTC. Protein sequence: CASSLGGKETQYF. The V gene is TRBV11-3, the J gene TRBJ2-5; D remains unclear. This CDR3 has 13 residues. V lost 1 base and J lost 3, with 6 bases in between. CDR1 and CDR2 from the germline V gene are SGHNT and YENEEA.

This clonotype was counted many times. The V call is TRBV7-8, the J call TRBJ2-7; D ambiguous. The CDR3 runs to 15 residues. V was trimmed by 0 bases and J by 2 bases, leaving 11 bases between them. CDR1 is SGHVS, CDR2 FQNEAQ, per germline. CDR3 region: CASSLARGGAYEQYF. In DNA form, the CDR3 reads TGTGCCAGCAGCTTAGCCCGTGGCGGCGCCTACGAGCAGTACTTC. The full variable domain, rest sourced from reference TRBV7-8 and TRBJ2-7, is GAGVSQSPRYKVAKRGQDVALRCDPISGHVSLFWYQQALGQGPEFLTYFQNEAQLDKSGLPSDRFFAERPEGSVSTLKIQRTQQEDSAVYLCASSLARGGAYEQYFGPGTRLTVT.

The chain couples TRBV7-9 to TRBJ1-1; possible D gene TRBD1, 6 bases. V lost 3 bases and J 6 bases, leaving 14 bases between the germline ends. This CDR3 spans 14 amino acids. Germline CDR1 and CDR2: SEHNR and FQNEAQ (reference sequence). CDR3 residues: CASSFGTTGAEAFF. In DNA form, the CDR3 reads TGTGCCAGCAGCTTCGGGACGACAGGCGCTGAAGCTTTCTTT.

This clonotype was observed a few times. The V call is TRBV14, the J call TRBJ2-5; D ambiguous. Germline values: CDR1 SGHDN, CDR2 FVKESK. Trimming took off 1 base at V and 3 bases at J, with 9 bases between the two ends. The CDR3 contains 14 residues. In DNA, the CDR3 is TGTGCCAGCAGCCAAGTGTCAGAAAAAGAGACCCAGTACTTC. Translating gives CASSQVSEKETQYF.

The gene calls are TRBV10-3 and TRBJ2-1; 8 bases map to TRBD2. Trimming took 4 bases from V and 4 from J; bases not matched to a gene: 3. The germline V gene encodes CDR1 ENHRY and CDR2 SYGVKD. The length of the CDR3 is 14 residues. CDR3 bases: TGTGCCATCAGTGTTGAGCGGGAGTACAATGAGCAGTTCTTC. Translation gives CAISVEREYNEQFF.

A few counts support this clonotype. This rearrangement joins TRBV5-1 to TRBJ1-2; 9 bases agree with TRBD1. Trimming cost V 3 bases and J 7 bases; bases outside gene matches: 10. Germline lookup yields CDR1 SGHRS and CDR2 YFSETQ. The CDR3 extends over 15 amino acids. CDR3 region: CASSSLDRGMSGYTF. The CDR3 nucleotides are TGCGCCAGCAGCTCGCTGGACAGGGGAATGAGTGGCTACACCTTC.

Ten or more counts support this clonotype. This chain links TRBV28 with TRBJ2-3; 12 bases map to TRBD2. CDR1 MDHEN and CDR2 SYDVKM come from the germline V gene. The trim removed 5 bases at V and 3 bases at J, leaving 6 bases unmatched. This CDR3 is 16 amino acids long. CDR3 residues: CASSPGLAGLTDTQYF. The CDR3 DNA reads TGTGCCAGCAGTCCCGGACTAGCGGGATTGACAGATACGCAGTATTTT.

The table lists this clonotype with many counts. The CDR3 loop is CSVVELAGGHYNEQFF. The CDR3 DNA follows: TGCAGCGTCGTAGAGTTAGCGGGAGGACACTACAATGAGCAGTTCTTC. The V and J genes are TRBV29-1 and TRBJ2-1, with 10 nucleotides matching TRBD2. V was clipped by 6 bases and J by 3 bases; unmatched bases: 11. CDR3 length: 16 amino acids. CDR1 and CDR2 (germline): SQVTM, ANQGSEA.

In this sample, this clonotype turned up many times. The chain is built from TRBV11-2 and TRBJ2-1; 7 bases are shared with TRBD2. In germline, CDR1 is SGHAT, CDR2 FQNNGV. Germline trimming cut 5 bases from V and 12 bases from J; bases unmatched to any gene: 13. CDR3 length: 14 amino acids. Here the CDR3 DNA reads TGTGCCAGCAGCCAATTGGGAGGGCTAGTGGGGCAGTTCTTC. As protein: CASSQLGGLVGQFF. Filled out from reference TRBV11-2 and TRBJ2-1, the complete variable domain reads EAGVAQSPRYKIIEKRQSVAFWCNPISGHATLYWYQQILGQGPKLLIQFQNNGVVDDSQLPKDRFSAERLKGVDSTLKIQPAKLEDSAVYLCASSQLGGLVGQFFGPGTRLTVL.

In this sample, this clonotype turned up a few times. V is TRBV21-1 and J is TRBJ1-5; the table's D gene call, TRBD1, was not cross checked with the DNA. TRBV21-1 is marked as a pseudogene. The CDR3 consists of 17 residues. The CDR3 is CASSSTGGLYSNQPQHF. The CDR3 nucleotides read TGTGCCAGCAGCAGCACAGGAGGCCTCTATAGCAATCAGCCCCAGCATTTT.

The table lists this clonotype with a few counts. The chain employs TRBV20-1 and TRBJ1-1, with D uncertain. Germline loops: CDR1 DFQATT, CDR2 SNEGSKA (reference sequence). Trimming took 3 bases from V and 0 from J, leaving 11 bases between them. The CDR3 loop spans 14 amino acids. The CDR3 DNA reads TGCAGTGCTAGTACGGGTTTCATGAACACTGAAGCTTTCTTT. It is translated as CSASTGFMNTEAFF.

This clonotype was recorded at least ten times. The chain links TRBV7-9 to TRBJ2-5, with 7 bases lining up with TRBD2. This CDR3 is built from 14 residues. Trimming at V came to 5 bases and at J to 5 bases, leaving 8 bases not matched to a gene. From germline, CDR1 is SEHNR and CDR2 FQNEAQ (reference sequence). The CDR3 nucleotides read TGTGCCAGCAGCCCTCTTGGGGGGGAGGAGACCCAGTACTTC. Protein product: CASSPLGGEETQYF.

This clonotype was recorded at least ten times. This chain joins TRBV2 and TRBJ2-2; a possible D gene is TRBD2 (5 bases). Germline V gene sequence: CDR1 SNHLY, CDR2 FYNNEI. The CDR3 is made up of 13 amino acids. Deletions cut 4 bases from V and 7 bases from J, with 10 bases between. CDR3 amino acids: CASSVLEGGELFF. The CDR3 DNA is TGTGCCAGCAGTGTACTAGAAGGCGGGGAGCTGTTTTTT.

This clonotype was counted at least ten times. The chain employs TRBV29-1 and TRBJ1-2; D unclear. The CDR3 runs to 13 residues. V gave up 0 bases and J gave up 2 bases, with 7 bases separating them. Germline CDR1 and CDR2: SQVTM and ANQGSEA. The CDR3: CSVEEGPNYGYTF. CDR3 nucleotides: TGCAGCGTTGAAGAGGGCCCAAACTATGGCTACACCTTC.

The sample holds a few counts of this clonotype. CDR3 bases: TGTGCCAGCAGTGCACTAGCGGGGTATGAGACCCAGTACTTC. This encodes CASSALAGYETQYF. The V call is TRBV2, the J call TRBJ2-5; TRBD2 matches 10 bases. CDR3 length equals 14 residues. CDR1 is SNHLY, CDR2 FYNNEI, per germline. V dropped 4 bases and J dropped 5; count of bases not matched to a gene: 4.

In its sample, this clonotype was seen many times. The chain combines TRBV5-1 with TRBJ1-2; D is unclear. The CDR3 spans 14 residues. Germline V gene data show CDR1 as SGHRS and CDR2 as YFSETQ. With 3 bases removed from V and 3 bases from J, the gap between germline ends came to 12 bases. The CDR3 nucleotides are TGCGCCAGCAGCTCGGCTGTTTATGACTATGGCTACACCTTC. Translated: CASSSAVYDYGYTF. Combining the CDR3 with reference TRBV5-1 and TRBJ1-2 gives the whole variable domain KAGVTQTPRYLIKTRGQQVTLSCSPISGHRSVSWYQQTPGQGLQFLFEYFSETQRNKGNFPGRFSGRQFSNSRSEMNVSTLELGDSALYLCASSSAVYDYGYTFGSGTRLTVV.

This clonotype was counted only a few times. This rearrangement joins TRBV7-8 to TRBJ2-3; 8 bases align to TRBD2. Per the germline V gene, CDR1 is SGHVS and CDR2 is FQNEAQ. The CDR3 runs to 15 residues. Trimming cost V 5 bases and J 3 bases; bases outside gene matches: 7. This CDR3 is CASSTLAGRTDTQYF. CDR3 sequence (DNA): TGTGCCAGCAGCACATTAGCGGGGAGGACAGATACGCAGTATTTT.

The sample holds many counts of this clonotype. The chain combines TRBV6-2 or TRBV6-3 with TRBJ2-3; 9 nucleotides line up with TRBD2. Trimming removed 2 bases from V and 4 bases from J; junction bases left unmatched: 16. CDR1 MNHEY and CDR2 SVGEGT come from the germline V gene. The CDR3 has 19 residues. CDR3 region: CASSYHLATSGPAADTQYF. In DNA form, the CDR3 reads TGTGCCAGCAGTTACCATTTAGCGACTAGCGGACCAGCGGCAGATACGCAGTATTTT.

The chain is built from TRBV24-1 and TRBJ2-7, with TRBD1 matching over 9 bases. The CDR3 is 15 amino acids. Looked up from germline, CDR1 is KGHDR and CDR2 is SFDVKD. The V segment lost 8 bases and the J segment 2 bases; nucleotides outside the gene matches: 9. The CDR3 bases are TGTGCCACCATTTCCCGGGACAGGGCAGCCTACGAGCAGTACTTC. This codes for CATISRDRAAYEQYF.